This T cell receptor beta chain appears in the sequencing data of a study of cytomegalovirus exposure and HLA in healthy donors. The CDR3 length is 15 residues. V lost 6 bases, J lost 8 bases, and 12 bases stayed unmatched. CDR1 is MNHEY and CDR2 is SVGAGI in the germline V gene. Researchers ran the PCR with 60 Vbeta and 13 Jbeta primers. Original data processing: As a later analysis found, there were tens of millions of unique TCR beta chains, of which roughly 11 million were shared. Measured with immunoSEQ multiplex PCR; TCRdb has only the in-frame clones, and not every one. V and J calls and clone size are copied from that table; D and trimming were computed from the DNA. The repertoire includes about 170,000 clones, 80% to 90% of them detected once, and approximately 0.78% sits in the top ten.

Specimen: PBMCs. This chain uses TRBV6-5 with TRBJ1-2; 10 bases align to TRBD1. This clonotype was sampled from a woman between 18 and 30 years old in good health and CMV-seronegative. The chain's CDR3 is CASRIKPGTGEGYTF. DNA of the CDR3: TGTGCCAGCAGGATCAAACCCGGGACAGGGGAGGGCTACACCTTC.